The source of this T cell receptor (beta chain) is a study of blood T cell repertoires in COVID-19 (dated by TCRdb to the early 2020s). Study-wide context: Samples from collaborators originated in the United States, Italy and Spain and spanned both the acute and convalescent phases of COVID-19. The prospective study material was composed of cDNA or gDNA derived from T cells, B-cell-depleted T cells, or PBMCs. Subjects who had been exposed to COVID-19, were actively infected with it, or had recovered from it provided the deeply sampled blood TCRbeta repertoires that made up the dataset. The repertoires were made available in a free public database intended to serve as a resource for research on the immune response to SARS-CoV-2. The samples were drawn from the first 160 participants of the ongoing ImmuneRACE study and from over a thousand subjects provided by 6 global collaborators. The sample metadata nearly always contained a de-identified subject ID, COVID-19 status, age in years and sex. HLA class I and class II types, where available, came from metadata supplied by the sample provider rather than from assay-based typing.

The immunoSEQ Assay, a bias-controlled multiplex PCR, was used to amplify TCRbeta CDR3 regions from genomic DNA. The authors processed their data as follows. The number of nucleated cells in each sample was estimated from the amplification of reference gene primers within the assay. Sequence reads were collapsed and filtered to measure the absolute abundance of every unique TCRbeta CDR3 rearrangement. For each sample, productive Simpson clonality was calculated as the square root of Simpson's diversity index over productive rearrangements. Sourced from immuneACCESS, this table was stored by TCRdb with only in-frame sequences that have V and J called. A share of the clones is absent; for the studies checked, an unresolved V gene accounts for under half, and the remainder has no known explanation. V, J and clone size reflect that table, while D and trimming were determined from the DNA. For this sample the table gives about 170,000 clones, of which approximately 85% were detected only once. The ten largest make up around 7% of the sample.

Results the study describes overall, beyond this receptor: The amount of clinical and demographic metadata varied by source and participant and was provided uncurated.

At one collaborating source in Seattle, patients were enrolled during active infection and were followed longitudinally through the course of disease. The collaborating institutions used their own protocols to collect whole blood in K2EDTA tubes. For TCRbeta analysis, collaborator samples were shipped as frozen whole blood, as isolated PBMCs, or as DNA extracted from either sample type. As concerns this clone: No antigen is known for it. No much larger clonotype is one base removed from it; base qualities were not supplied.

The source is an elderly man with COVID-19, enrolled during active disease. The sequenced sample was peripheral blood.

Read as DNA, the sequence is TGTGCCACCAGCGGAATAACAGGGGGAAATTCACCCCTCCACTTT. Translated, it reads CATSGITGGNSPLHF. Recombination connected TRBV15 to TRBJ1-6; 8 nucleotides in the junction match TRBD1. The CDR3 numbers 15 residues from cysteine through phenylalanine. Just CDR3 DNA is preserved here, 45 bases in frame from base 1. V trim: 5 bases; J trim: 7 bases; unmatched bases: 7. Sequences LNHNV (CDR1) and YYDKDF (CDR2) are obtained from the germline V gene (reference sequence).